This TCR beta chain was sequenced during a study of T cells after yellow fever vaccination. Study summary: Fractions with few cells were prepared using SMART-Seq v4 Ultra Low Input. Study-level results: Relatively few clonotypes were ones that appeared in both CD4 and CD8 compartments.

This clonotype was picked up many times. Its target is unknown. UMIs were added to TCR cDNA along with a universal primer site when it was made by 5'RACE template switching. TCRdb processed the 5' RACE reads anew with MiXCR; each CDR3 protein has one entry. Of a few hundred thousand distinct CDR3 sequences in the sample, 3% to 4.5% are singletons; the top ten hold 20% to 30%. V lost 1 base, J lost 7 bases, and 11 bases stayed unmatched. The germline V gene encodes CDR1 SGHRS and CDR2 YFSETQ. The CDR3 length is 16 residues. The sample was PBMCs, taken 5 days after the yellow fever booster vaccination. This clonotype was sampled from a man between 18 and 35 years old who received the YFV17D yellow fever vaccine. The V gene is TRBV5-1, the J gene TRBJ2-4; 7 nucleotides line up with TRBD2. This chain's CDR3 is CASSLLASGEWNIQYF. Here the CDR3 DNA reads TGCGCCAGCAGCTTGTTGGCTAGCGGCGAGTGGAACATTCAGTACTTC.